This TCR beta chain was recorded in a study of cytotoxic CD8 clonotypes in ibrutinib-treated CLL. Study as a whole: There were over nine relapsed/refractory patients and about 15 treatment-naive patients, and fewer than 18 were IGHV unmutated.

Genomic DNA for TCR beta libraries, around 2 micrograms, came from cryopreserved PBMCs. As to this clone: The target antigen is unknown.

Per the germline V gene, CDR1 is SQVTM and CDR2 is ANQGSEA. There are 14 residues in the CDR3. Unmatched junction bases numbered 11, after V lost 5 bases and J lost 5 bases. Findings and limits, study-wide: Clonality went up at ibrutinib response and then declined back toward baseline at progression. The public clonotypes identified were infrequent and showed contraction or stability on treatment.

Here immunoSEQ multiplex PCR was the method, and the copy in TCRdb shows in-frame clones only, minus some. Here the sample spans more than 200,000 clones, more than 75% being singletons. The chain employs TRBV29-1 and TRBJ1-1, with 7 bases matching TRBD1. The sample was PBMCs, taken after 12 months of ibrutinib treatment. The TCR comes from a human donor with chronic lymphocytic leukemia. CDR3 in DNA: TGCAGCGTTCAAGTCTGGGCAGGGGGGACTGAAGCTTTCTTT. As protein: CSVQVWAGGTEAFF. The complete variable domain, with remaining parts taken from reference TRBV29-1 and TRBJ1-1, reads SAVISQKPSRDICQRGTSLTIQCQVDSQVTMMFWYRQQPGQSLTLIATANQGSEATYESGFVIDKFPISRPNLTFSTLTVSNMSPEDSSIYLCSVQVWAGGTEAFFGQGTRLTVV.